The sequence of this T cell receptor (beta chain) was determined in a study of CXCR3-negative and CXCR3-positive naive CD8 T cells. General study results and limits: Naive cells with CXCR3 showed TRB CDR3s that were more hydrophobic than those in CXCR3-negative naive cells. Naive cells that were CXCR3-negative or CXCR3-positive used TRBV-TRBJ genes alike, while memory cells diverged.

With UMI labels, 5' RACE was used to prepare the TRB cDNA libraries. TCRdb reprocessed the 5' RACE reads and keeps a single row for each CDR3 protein, giving no DNA. The sample totals approximately 100,000 distinct CDR3 sequences. For this clonotype: Antigen: not known.

CDR1 is SEHNR and CDR2 is FQNEAQ in the germline V gene (reference sequence). CDR3 size: 18 residues. The origin of this receptor is a human donor in good health. Some clones in this sample may be carry-over from other donors' samples. The J gene is TRBJ1-6, the V gene TRBV7-9; TCRdb selects TRBD1, and the lack of DNA leaves this call unchecked. Sequencing used naive CXCR3+ CD8+ T cells from blood. Subset specified: CD45RO-CCR7+CD27+CD95- naive CD8+ T cells expressing CXCR3 (TNR3+). This CDR3 is CASNPIGTRSTYNSPLHF.